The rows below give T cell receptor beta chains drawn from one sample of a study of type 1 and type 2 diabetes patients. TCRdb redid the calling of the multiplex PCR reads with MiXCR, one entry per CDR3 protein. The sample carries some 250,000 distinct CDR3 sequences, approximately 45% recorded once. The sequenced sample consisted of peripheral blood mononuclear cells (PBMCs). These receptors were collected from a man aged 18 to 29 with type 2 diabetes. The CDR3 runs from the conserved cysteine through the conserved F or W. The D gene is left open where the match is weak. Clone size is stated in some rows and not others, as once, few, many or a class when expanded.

CDR3: CATSGRDGEETQYF
DNA: TGTGCCACCAGTGGGCGGGACGGGGAAGAGACCCAGTACTTC
V: TRBV24-1
D: -
size: few
J: TRBJ2-5
length: 14

CDR3: CAISEELLNTIYF
DNA: TGTGCCATCAGTGAGGAGTTACTAAACACCATATATTTT
V: TRBV10-3
D: -
size: few
J: TRBJ1-3
length: 13

CDR3: CASSSTSGSRGNEQFF
DNA: TGCGCCAGCAGTTCGACTAGCGGGAGTCGAGGCAATGAGCAGTTCTTC
V: TRBV6-6
D: TRBD2
size: -
J: TRBJ2-1
length: 16

CDR3: CASSLAVGRMTGGSYEQYF
DNA: TGCGCCAGCAGCTTGGCGGTCGGGCGCATGACAGGGGGGTCGTACGAGCAGTACTTC
V: TRBV5-1
D: TRBD1
size: -
J: TRBJ2-7
length: 19

CDR3: CASSPSVTGNSNQPQHF
DNA: TGTGCCAGCAGTCCTAGCGTCACAGGGAATAGCAATCAGCCCCAGCATTTT
V: TRBV12-3/TRBV12-4
D: -
size: few
J: TRBJ1-5
length: 17

CDR3: CSAKGGTGETQYF
DNA: TGCAGTGCTAAGGGGGGAACGGGAGAGACCCAGTACTTC
V: TRBV20-1
D: -
size: -
J: TRBJ2-5
length: 13

CDR3: CASKEGLEETQYF
DNA: TGTGCCAGCAAGGAGGGTTTGGAAGAGACCCAGTACTTC
V: TRBV27
D: -
size: -
J: TRBJ2-5
length: 13

CDR3: CATTGGNYGYTF
DNA: TGTGCCACCACGGGCGGTAACTATGGCTACACCTTC
V: TRBV6-6
D: -
size: -
J: TRBJ1-2
length: 12

CDR3: CASSSLPLGSYEQYF
DNA: TGTGCCAGTAGTTCTCTGCCCTTGGGCTCCTACGAGCAGTACTTC
V: TRBV19
D: -
size: -
J: TRBJ2-7
length: 15

CDR3: CASFEQGTFRGYTF
DNA: TGTGCCAGCTTCGAACAGGGGACCTTTAGGGGCTACACCTTC
V: TRBV24-1
D: TRBD1
size: -
J: TRBJ1-2
length: 14